The 8 T cell receptor beta chains below were found in one sample sequenced in a study of OX40 agonist ivuxolimab in advanced cancers. Data came from immunoSEQ multiplex PCR; TCRdb stores just in-frame clones and leaves some out. The sample consists of tens of thousands of clones, roughly 91% of them appearing once. Sequencing was performed on CD4+ or CD8+ T cells sorted from blood, taken in a trial of the OX40 agonist ivuxolimab. These receptors were taken from an adult with an advanced solid tumor such as melanoma, head and neck, liver or kidney cancer.

The genes are TRBV9 and TRBJ2-7; TRBD2 matches at 7 bases. Per germline, CDR1 SGDLS and CDR2 YYNGEE. The CDR3 length is 15 residues. V dropped 5 bases and J dropped 2; count of bases not matched to a gene: 10. The CDR3 spells CASSPSGNPTYEQYF. As DNA, the CDR3 is TGTGCCAGCAGTCCCAGCGGGAACCCAACCTACGAGCAGTACTTC.

The rearrangement joins TRBV4-1 to TRBJ2-7; 8 nucleotides match TRBD1. Losses at the gene ends were 4 bases for V and 0 bases for J; bases not matched to a gene: 8. Germline V CDR1 and CDR2: MGHRA, YSYEKL. There are 16 residues in the CDR3. The CDR3 region has the DNA TGCGCCAGCAGCCCCGGACAGGGCGCGAGCTCCTACGAGCAGTACTTC. This translates into CASSPGQGASSYEQYF.

This rearrangement joins TRBV2 to TRBJ2-3; 8 bases agree with TRBD2. The V and J ends lost 11 bases and 4 bases, in that order; junction bases with no gene match: 8. Germline-derived CDR1 and CDR2 are SNHLY and FYNNEI. The CDR3 consists of 13 residues. CDR3 sequence: CAGVREGPDTQYF. The CDR3 bases are TGTGCCGGCGTTCGGGAGGGTCCAGATACGCAGTATTTT.

The chain links TRBV11-2 to TRBJ1-1, with D possibly TRBD1 on 5 matching bases. Germline loops: CDR1 SGHAT, CDR2 FQNNGV. This CDR3 spans 18 amino acids. Here the CDR3 DNA reads TGTCCCTTGAAACCTGAGGAAAAACCGGGGCAGATGCCCACTGAAGCTTTCTTT. Amino acids: CPLKPEEKPGQMPTEAFF.

The CDR3 coding sequence is TGCGCCAGCAGCCAAGATCCGGGACAGGGTGGGTTCCATGGAAACACCATATATTTT. It translates to CASSQDPGQGGFHGNTIYF. The V and J genes are TRBV4-1 and TRBJ1-3; 9 nucleotides match TRBD1. The CDR3 runs to 19 residues. Germline V gene sequence: CDR1 MGHRA, CDR2 YSYEKL. V trimming: 0 bases; J trimming: 3 bases; junction bases outside the gene matches: 12.

V is TRBV5-6 and J is TRBJ2-5; D uncertain. Trimming removed 2 bases at V and 0 bases at J, with 17 bases between. Per the germline V gene, CDR1 is SGHDT and CDR2 is YYEEEE. This CDR3 spans 17 amino acids. CDR3 residues: CASSLGRAVGHQETQYF. The CDR3 coding sequence is TGTGCCAGCAGCTTAGGAAGGGCGGTTGGCCACCAAGAGACCCAGTACTTC.

J is TRBJ2-7 and V is TRBV29-1, with D possibly TRBD2 on 6 matching bases. The CDR3 has 13 residues. V was trimmed by 5 bases and J by 0 bases, leaving 11 bases between them. From germline, CDR1 is SQVTM and CDR2 ANQGSEA. The CDR3 bases are TGCAGCGTTCAGGCCGGGAGCTCCTACGAGCAGTACTTC. Translating gives CSVQAGSSYEQYF.

The genes are TRBV10-2 and TRBJ2-1; 14 bases are shared with TRBD2. The CDR3 has 15 residues. J gave up 8 bases and V 9 bases, and 9 bases lay outside the gene matches. Germline values: CDR1 WSHSY, CDR2 SAAADI. The CDR3 region has the DNA TGCGCCAGTTTAGGGACTAGCGGGAGAGGGTATGAGCAGTTCTTC. Translation: CASLGTSGRGYEQFF.